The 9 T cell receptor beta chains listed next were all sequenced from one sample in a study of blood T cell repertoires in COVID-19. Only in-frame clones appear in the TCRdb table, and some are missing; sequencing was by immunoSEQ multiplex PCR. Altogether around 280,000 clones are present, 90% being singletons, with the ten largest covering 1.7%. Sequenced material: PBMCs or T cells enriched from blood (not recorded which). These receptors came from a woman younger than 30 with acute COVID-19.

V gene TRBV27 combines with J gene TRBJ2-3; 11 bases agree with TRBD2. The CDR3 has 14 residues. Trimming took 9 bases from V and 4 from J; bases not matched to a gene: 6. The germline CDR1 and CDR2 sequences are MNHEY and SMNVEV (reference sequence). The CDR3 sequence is CASSGLAGADTQYF. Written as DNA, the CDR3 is TGTGCCAGTTCTGGACTAGCGGGTGCAGATACGCAGTATTTT.

CDR3 amino acids: CASSPRGQGANQPQHF. CDR3 nucleotide sequence: TGTGCCAGCAGTCCGCGGGGACAGGGGGCGAATCAGCCCCAGCATTTT. The J gene is TRBJ1-5, the V gene TRBV6-2 or TRBV6-3, with 12 bases aligning to TRBD1. The CDR3 contains 16 residues. Germline V gene lookup returns CDR1 MNHEY and CDR2 SVGEGT. The ends lost 5 bases at V and 4 bases at J; junction bases unmatched: 6.

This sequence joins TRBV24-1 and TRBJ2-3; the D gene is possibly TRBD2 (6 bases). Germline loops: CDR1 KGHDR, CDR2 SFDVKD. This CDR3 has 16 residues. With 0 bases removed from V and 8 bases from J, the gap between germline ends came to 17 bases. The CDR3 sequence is CATSDLPTGGGGTQYF. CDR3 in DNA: TGTGCCACCAGTGATTTGCCGACCGGGGGTGGGGGTACGCAGTATTTT.

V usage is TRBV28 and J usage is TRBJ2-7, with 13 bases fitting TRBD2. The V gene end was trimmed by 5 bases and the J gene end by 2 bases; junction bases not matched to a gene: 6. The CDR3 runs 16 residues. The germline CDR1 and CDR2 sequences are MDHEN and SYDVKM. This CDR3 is CASSPLGTSGAYEQYF. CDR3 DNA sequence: TGTGCCAGCAGTCCCCTTGGGACTAGCGGGGCCTACGAGCAGTACTTC.

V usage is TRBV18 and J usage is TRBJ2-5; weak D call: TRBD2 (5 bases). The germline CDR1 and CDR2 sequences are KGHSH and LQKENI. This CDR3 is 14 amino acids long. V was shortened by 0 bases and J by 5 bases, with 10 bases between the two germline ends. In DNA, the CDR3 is TGTGCCAGCTCACCACCCACTAGAAGGGAGACCCAGTACTTC. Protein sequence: CASSPPTRRETQYF.

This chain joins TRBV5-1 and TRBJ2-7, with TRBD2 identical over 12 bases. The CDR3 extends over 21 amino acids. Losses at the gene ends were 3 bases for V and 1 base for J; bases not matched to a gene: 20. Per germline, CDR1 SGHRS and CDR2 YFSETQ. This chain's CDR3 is CASSSRMIASGRALRSYEQYF. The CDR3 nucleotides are TGCGCCAGCAGCTCACGCATGATAGCTAGCGGGAGGGCTCTCCGGTCCTACGAGCAGTACTTC.

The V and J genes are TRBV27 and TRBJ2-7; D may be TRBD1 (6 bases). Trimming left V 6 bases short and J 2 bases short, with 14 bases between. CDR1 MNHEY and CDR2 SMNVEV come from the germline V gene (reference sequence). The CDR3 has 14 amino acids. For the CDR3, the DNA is TGTGCCAGCAGGGACGCAGGGGTCCCCTACGAGCAGTACTTC. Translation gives CASRDAGVPYEQYF.

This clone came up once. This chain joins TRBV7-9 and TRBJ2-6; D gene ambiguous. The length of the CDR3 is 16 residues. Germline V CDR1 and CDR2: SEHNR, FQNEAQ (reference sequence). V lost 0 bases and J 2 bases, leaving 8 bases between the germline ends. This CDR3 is CASSLALVPGANVLTF. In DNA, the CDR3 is TGTGCCAGCAGCTTAGCGCTAGTTCCTGGGGCCAACGTCCTGACTTTC. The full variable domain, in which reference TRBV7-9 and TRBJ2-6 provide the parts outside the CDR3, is DTGVSQNPRHKITKRGQNVTFRCDPISEHNRLYWYRQTLGQGPEFLTYFQNEAQLEKSRLLSDRFSAERPKGSFSTLEIQRTEQGDSAMYLCASSLALVPGANVLTFGAGSRLTVL.

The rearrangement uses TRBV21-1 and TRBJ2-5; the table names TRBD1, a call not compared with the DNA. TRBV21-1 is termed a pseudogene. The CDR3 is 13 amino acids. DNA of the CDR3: TGTGCCAGCAGCAGACAGGGGAAAGAGACCCAGTACTTC. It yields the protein CASSRQGKETQYF.